This T cell receptor beta chain was recovered during a study of spatial heterogeneity in lung cancer. TCRdb itself ran the 5' RACE reads through MiXCR, one entry per CDR3 protein. The sample has about 70,000 distinct CDR3 sequences, about 9.5% seen once; the top ten hold 1.9%. Regarding time point: blood at routine non-recurrence follow-up after resection. This clonotype was picked up many times. The material sequenced was PBMCs, taken at follow-up. The receptor's source is a female donor with early-stage non-small cell lung cancer.

CDR3 sequence: CATIHRRHSRETQYF. CDR3 DNA: TGTGCCACCATCCATAGACGCCACTCTCGAGAGACCCAGTACTTC. The chain carries TRBV24-1 and TRBJ2-5; D gene unclear. Trimming left V 8 bases short and J 4 bases short, with 19 bases between. The germline V gene encodes CDR1 KGHDR and CDR2 SFDVKD. The length of the CDR3 is 15 residues.